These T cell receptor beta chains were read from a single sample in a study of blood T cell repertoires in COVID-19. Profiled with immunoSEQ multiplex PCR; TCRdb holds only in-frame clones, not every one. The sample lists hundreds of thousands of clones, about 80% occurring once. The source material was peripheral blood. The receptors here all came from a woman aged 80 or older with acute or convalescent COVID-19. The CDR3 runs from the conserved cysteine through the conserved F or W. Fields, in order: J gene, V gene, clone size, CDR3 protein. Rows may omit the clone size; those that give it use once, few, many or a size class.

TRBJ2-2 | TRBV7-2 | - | CASSQTSGANTGELFF
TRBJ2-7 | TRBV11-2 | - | CASSQQFTSGSSSYEQYF
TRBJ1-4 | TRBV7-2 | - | CASSFRDSLNEKLFF
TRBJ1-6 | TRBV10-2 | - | CASKTSPRQSNSPLHF
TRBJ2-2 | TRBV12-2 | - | CASRRPGLAGGFNTGELFF
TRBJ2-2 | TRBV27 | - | CASSLFGTSGITNTGELFF
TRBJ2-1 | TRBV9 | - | CASSVDRDEQFF
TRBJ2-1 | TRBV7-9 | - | CASSLWGGPNEQFF
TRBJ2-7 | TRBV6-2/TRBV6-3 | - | CASSPSKQGTHEQYF
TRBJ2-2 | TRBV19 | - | CASSISGHLTGELFF
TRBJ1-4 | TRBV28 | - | CASSLIQGAEEKLFF
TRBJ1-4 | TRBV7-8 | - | CASSLQGRTNEKLFF
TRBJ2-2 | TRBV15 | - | CATSRIRGNTGELFF
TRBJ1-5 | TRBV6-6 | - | CASRDREVHRNQPQHF
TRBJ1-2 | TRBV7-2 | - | CASSTDSSLGYTF
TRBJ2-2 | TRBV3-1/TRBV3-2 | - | CASSATGDAGELFF
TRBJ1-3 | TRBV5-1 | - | CASSSGTGENTIYF
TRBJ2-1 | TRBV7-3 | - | CASSPQGKPRYNEQFF
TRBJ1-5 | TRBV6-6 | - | CASSYNPYSNQPQHF
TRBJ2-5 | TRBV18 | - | CASSPAVQGTQYF
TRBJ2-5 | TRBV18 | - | CASSPTGPETQYF
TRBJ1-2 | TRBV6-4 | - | CASSENPGGKVYGYTF
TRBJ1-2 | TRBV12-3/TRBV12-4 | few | CASSSSGNYGYTF
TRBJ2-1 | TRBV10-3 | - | CAISKVRDGDEQFF
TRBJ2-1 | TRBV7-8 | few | CASSLLSGTSGRGNEQFF
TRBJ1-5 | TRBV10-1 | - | CASSESECDRANQPQHF
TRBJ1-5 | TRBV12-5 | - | CASGLVQKGRGQPQHF
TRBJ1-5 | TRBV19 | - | CASSIRDSNQPQHF
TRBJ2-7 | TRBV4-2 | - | CASSQEAGFSDYSYEQYF
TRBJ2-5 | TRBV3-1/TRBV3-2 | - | CASSHGHLPGETQYF
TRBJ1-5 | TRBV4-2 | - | CASSQDGDRTFRSQHF
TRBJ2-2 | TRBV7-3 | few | CASSSQTGKNTGELFF
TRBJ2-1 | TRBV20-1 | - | CSASGGVYYNEQFF
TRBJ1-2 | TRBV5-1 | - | CASSLGQGASGYTF
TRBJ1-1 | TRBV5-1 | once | CASSFRTGANTEAFF
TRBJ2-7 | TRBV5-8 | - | CASSLAGYRIPYEQYF
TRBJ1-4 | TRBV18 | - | CASSTDRVAEKLFF
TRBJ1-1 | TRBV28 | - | CASSSPGRGLWTEAFF
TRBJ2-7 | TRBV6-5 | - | CASRAATSGSYEQYF
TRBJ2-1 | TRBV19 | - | CASTSGLAGESEQFF
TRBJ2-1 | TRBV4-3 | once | CASSQVDTDNEQFF
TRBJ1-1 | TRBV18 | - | CASSRSRDRGLKMGTEAFF